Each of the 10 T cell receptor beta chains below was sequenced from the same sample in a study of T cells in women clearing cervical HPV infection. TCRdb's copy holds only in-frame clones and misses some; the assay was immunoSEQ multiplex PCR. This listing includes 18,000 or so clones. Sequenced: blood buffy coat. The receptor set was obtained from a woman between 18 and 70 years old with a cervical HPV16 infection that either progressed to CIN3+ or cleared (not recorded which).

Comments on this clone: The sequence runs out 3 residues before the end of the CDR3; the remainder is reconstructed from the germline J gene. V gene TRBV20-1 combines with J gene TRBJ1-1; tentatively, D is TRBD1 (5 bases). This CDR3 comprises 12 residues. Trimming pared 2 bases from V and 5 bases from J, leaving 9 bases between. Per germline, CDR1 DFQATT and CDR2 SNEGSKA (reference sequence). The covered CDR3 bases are TGCAGTGCTAGATGGGGGGAAACTGAA. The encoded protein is CSARWGETE. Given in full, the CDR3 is CSARWGETEAFF.

The CDR3 DNA, read in part, is TGTGCCAGCAGCGGTCCCGGGGTGGTCACTGAA. Protein: CASSGPGVVTE. The complete CDR3 reads CASSGPGVVTEAFF. This chain uses TRBV12-3 or TRBV12-4 with TRBJ1-1, with D hard to call. The missing CDR3 end, 3 residues past where the read stops, is filled in from the germline J gene. Trimming removed 6 bases from V and 4 bases from J, with 15 bases in between. This CDR3 region has 14 residues.

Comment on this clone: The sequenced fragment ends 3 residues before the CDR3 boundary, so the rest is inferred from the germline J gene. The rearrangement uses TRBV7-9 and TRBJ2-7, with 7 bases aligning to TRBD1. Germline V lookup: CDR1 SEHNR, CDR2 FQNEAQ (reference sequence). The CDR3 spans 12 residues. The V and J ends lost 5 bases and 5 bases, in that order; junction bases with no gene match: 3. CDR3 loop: CASSETGDEQYF. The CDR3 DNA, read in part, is TGTGCCAGCAGCGAAACAGGGGACGAG.

CDR3 protein: CASRYGTGGSDYGYTF. CDR3 DNA, as far as it was read: TGCGCCAGCAGATACGGGACAGGGGGATCTGACTATGGC. This chain connects TRBV4-1 to TRBJ1-2; TRBD1 aligns across 11 bases. The CDR3 end lies 3 residues beyond the end of the read and is filled in from the germline J gene. Germline V gene lookup returns CDR1 MGHRA and CDR2 YSYEKL. V dropped 6 bases and J dropped 3; count of bases not matched to a gene: 9. This CDR3 has 16 residues.

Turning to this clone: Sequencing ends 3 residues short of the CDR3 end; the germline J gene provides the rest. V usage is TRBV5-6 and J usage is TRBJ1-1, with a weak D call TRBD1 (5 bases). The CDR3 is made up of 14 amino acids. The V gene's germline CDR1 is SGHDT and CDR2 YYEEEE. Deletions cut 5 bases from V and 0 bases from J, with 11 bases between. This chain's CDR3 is CASRTKGMNTEAFF. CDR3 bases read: TGTGCCAGCAGAACCAAGGGGATGAACACTGAA.

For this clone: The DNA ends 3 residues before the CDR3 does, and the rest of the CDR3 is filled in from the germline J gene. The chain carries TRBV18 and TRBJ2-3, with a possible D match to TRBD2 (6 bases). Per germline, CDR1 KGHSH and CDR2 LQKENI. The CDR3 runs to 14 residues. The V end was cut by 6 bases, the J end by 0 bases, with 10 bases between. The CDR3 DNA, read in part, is TGTGCCAGCTCGCGGGACTCGAGCACAGATACG. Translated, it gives CASSRDSSTDT. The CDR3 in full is CASSRDSSTDTQYF.

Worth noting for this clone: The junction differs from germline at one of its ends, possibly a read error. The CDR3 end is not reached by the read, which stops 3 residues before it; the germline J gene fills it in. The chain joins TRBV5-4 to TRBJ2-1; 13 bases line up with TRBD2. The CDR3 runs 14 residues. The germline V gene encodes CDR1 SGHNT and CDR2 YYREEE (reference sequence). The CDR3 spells CACRTSGRYNEQFF. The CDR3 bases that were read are TGTGCCTGCAGGACTAGCGGGAGATACAATGAG.

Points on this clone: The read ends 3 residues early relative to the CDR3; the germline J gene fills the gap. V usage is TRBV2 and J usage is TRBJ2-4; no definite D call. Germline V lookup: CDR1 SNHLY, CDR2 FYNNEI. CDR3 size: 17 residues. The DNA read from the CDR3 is TGTGCCAGCAGTGAAGATCCGTTCTCCTCTTACAACTATGGT. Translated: CASSEDPFSSYNYG. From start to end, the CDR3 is CASSEDPFSSYNYGQYF.

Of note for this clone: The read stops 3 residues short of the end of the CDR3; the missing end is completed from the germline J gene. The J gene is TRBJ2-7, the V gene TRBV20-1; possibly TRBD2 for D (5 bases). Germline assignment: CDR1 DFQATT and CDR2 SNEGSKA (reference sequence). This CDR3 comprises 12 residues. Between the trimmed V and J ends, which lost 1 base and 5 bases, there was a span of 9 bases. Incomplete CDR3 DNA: TGCAGTGCTAGAGCCCCCGGGGACGAG. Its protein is CSARAPGDE. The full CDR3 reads CSARAPGDEQYF.

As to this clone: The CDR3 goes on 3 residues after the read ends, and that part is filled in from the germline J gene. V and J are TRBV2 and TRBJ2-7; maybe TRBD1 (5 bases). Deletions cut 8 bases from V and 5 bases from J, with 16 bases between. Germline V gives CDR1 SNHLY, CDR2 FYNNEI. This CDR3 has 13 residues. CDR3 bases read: TGTGCCAGCTCGCCAGGGTGGTCGAACGAG. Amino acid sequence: CASSPGWSNE. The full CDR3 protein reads CASSPGWSNEQYF.